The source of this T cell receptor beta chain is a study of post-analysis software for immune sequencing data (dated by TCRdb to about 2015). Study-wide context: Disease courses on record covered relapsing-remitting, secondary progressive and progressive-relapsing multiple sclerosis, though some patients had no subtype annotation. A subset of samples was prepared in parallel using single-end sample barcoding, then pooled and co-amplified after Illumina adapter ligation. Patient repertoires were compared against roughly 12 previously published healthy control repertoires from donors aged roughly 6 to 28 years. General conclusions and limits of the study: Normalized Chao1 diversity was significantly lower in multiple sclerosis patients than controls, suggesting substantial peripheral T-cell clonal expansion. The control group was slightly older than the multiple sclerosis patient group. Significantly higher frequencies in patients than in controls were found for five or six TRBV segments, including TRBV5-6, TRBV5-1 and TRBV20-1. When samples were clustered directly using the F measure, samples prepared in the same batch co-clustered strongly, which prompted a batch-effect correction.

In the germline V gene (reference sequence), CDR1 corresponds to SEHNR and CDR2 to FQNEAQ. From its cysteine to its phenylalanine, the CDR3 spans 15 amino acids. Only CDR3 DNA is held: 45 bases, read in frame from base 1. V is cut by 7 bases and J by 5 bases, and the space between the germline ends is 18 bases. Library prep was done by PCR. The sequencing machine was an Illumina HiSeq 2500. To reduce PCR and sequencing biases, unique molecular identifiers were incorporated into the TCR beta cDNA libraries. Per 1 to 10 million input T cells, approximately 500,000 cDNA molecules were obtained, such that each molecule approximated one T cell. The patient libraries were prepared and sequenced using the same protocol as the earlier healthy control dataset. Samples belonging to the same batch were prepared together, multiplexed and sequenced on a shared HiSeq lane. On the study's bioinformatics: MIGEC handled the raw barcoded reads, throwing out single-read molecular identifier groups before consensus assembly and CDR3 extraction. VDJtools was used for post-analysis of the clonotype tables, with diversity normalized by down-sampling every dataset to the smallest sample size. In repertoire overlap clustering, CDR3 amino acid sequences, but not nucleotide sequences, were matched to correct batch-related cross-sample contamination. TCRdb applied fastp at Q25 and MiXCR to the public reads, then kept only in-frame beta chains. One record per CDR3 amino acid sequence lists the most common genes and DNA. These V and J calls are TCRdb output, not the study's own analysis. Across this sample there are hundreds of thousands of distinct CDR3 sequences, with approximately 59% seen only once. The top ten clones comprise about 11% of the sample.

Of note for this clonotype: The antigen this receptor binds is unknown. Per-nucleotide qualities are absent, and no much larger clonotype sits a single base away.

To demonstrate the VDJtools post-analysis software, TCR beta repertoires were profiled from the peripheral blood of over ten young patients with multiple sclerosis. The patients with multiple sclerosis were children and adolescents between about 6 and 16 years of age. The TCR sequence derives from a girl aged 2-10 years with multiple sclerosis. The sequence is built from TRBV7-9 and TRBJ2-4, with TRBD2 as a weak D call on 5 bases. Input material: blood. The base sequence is TGTGCCAGCACCTCATGGAGGAAGGAAGAAAACATTCAGTACTTC. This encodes CASTSWRKEENIQYF.